Below, one T cell receptor beta chain is given with its context. It has no known antigen specificity. No much larger clone exists at a distance of one base, and base qualities are not known. These data come from a study of blood T cell repertoires in COVID-19 (TCRdb year 2020). In the study overall: Samples from collaborators originated in the United States, Italy and Spain and spanned both the acute and convalescent phases of COVID-19. The material from the prospective study consisted of cDNA or gDNA derived from T cells, B-cell-depleted T cells, or PBMCs. The repertoires were released in a freely available public database intended as a resource for research on the immune response to SARS-CoV-2. Subjects who had been exposed to COVID-19, were actively infected with it, or had recovered from it provided the deeply sampled blood TCRbeta repertoires that made up the dataset. Samples came from the ongoing ImmuneRACE study (first 160 participants) plus 1,254 subjects from 6 global collaborators. Where available, HLA class I and class II types were taken from metadata supplied by the sample provider and were not determined by assay-based typing. Sample metadata almost always included a de-identified subject ID, COVID-19 status, age in years and sex.

V and J are trimmed by 0 bases and 4 bases, and the gene matches miss 15 bases of the junction. The CDR3 has 20 amino acids, counting the end cysteine and phenylalanine. Only the CDR3 part of the read is kept: 60 bases, read in frame from the first base. Via the germline V gene, CDR1 is LGHNA and CDR2 YSLEER. Whole blood was collected in K2EDTA tubes by collaborating institutions according to the institutions' own protocols. For TCRbeta analysis, collaborator samples were shipped as frozen whole blood, as isolated PBMCs, or as DNA extracted from either sample type. TCRbeta CDR3 regions were amplified from genomic DNA using the immunoSEQ Assay, a bias-controlled multiplex PCR. For the original study's pipeline: Within the assay, amplification of reference gene primers was used to estimate how many nucleated cells each sample contained. To quantify the absolute abundance of each unique TCRbeta CDR3 rearrangement, sequence reads were collapsed and filtered. Productive Simpson clonality was computed per sample as the square root of Simpson's diversity index over productive rearrangements. TCRdb re-hosts the immuneACCESS table, in-frame sequences only. Its copies lack some clones; in the studies checked, an unresolved V gene accounts for under half of them, and the cause for the rest is not known. V and J calls and clone size come straight from that table; D and trimming were deduced from the DNA. This sample gives some 150,000 clones in total; around 87% of them show up just once. The biggest ten clones account for approximately 2.8% of the sample.

Points the paper makes about the study in general: Clinical and demographic metadata were provided uncurated, with the amount varying by source and participant.

Rearrangement joined TRBV4-3 to TRBJ2-2, with 9 bases matching TRBD2. This receptor was identified in an older woman with active COVID-19. The sample taken for sequencing was peripheral blood. The CDR3 has the sequence CASSQELNRFSGRGTGELFF. In nucleotides, the sequence is TGCGCCAGCAGCCAAGAGCTCAACCGATTTAGCGGGAGAGGCACCGGGGAGCTGTTTTTT.